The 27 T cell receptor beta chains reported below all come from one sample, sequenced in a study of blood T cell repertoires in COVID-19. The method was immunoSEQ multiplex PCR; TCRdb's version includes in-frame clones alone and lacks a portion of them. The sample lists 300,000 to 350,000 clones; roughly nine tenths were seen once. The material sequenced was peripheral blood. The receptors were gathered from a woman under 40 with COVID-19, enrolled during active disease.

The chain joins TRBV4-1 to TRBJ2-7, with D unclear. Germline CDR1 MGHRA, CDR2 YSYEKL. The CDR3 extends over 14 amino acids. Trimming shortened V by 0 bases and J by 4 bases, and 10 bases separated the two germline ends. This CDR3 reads CASSQDHQAYEQYF. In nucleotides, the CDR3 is TGCGCCAGCAGCCAAGATCACCAAGCTTACGAGCAGTACTTC.

The CDR3 coding sequence is TGTGCCAGCAGCCCCAGGGGCCTAGCGGGAAGCACAGATACGCAGTATTTT. It encodes CASSPRGLAGSTDTQYF. The J gene is TRBJ2-3, the V gene TRBV5-4; 9 bases line up with TRBD2. In germline, CDR1 is SGHNT, CDR2 YYREEE (reference sequence). V shed 4 bases, J shed 0 bases, and the junction held 9 bases outside the gene matches. The CDR3 contains 17 residues.

CDR3 amino acids: CASSLGRTLYNSPLHF. The CDR3 DNA reads TGTGCCAGCAGTTTAGGTCGGACTCTCTATAATTCACCCCTCCACTTT. J is TRBJ1-6 and V is TRBV28; D gene uncertain. The CDR3 runs to 16 residues. Trimming pared 2 bases from V and 3 bases from J, leaving 11 bases between. Germline V gene sequence: CDR1 MDHEN, CDR2 SYDVKM.

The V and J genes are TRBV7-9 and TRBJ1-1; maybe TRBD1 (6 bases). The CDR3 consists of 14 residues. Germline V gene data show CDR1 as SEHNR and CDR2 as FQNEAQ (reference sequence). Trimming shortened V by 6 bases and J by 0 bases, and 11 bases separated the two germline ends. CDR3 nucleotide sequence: TGTGCCAGCAGTTACACAGGGCTGAACACTGAAGCTTTCTTT. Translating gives CASSYTGLNTEAFF.

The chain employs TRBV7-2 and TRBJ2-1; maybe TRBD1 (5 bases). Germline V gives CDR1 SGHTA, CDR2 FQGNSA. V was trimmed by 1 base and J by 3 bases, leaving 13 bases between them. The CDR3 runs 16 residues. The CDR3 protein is CASSLESGKGYNEQFF. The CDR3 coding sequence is TGTGCCAGCAGCTTAGAATCAGGGAAAGGCTACAATGAGCAGTTCTTC. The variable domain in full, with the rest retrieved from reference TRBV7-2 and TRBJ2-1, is GAGVSQSPSNKVTEKGKDVELRCDPISGHTALYWYRQSLGQGLEFLIYFQGNSAPDKSGLPSDRFSAERTGGSVSTLTIQRTQQEDSAVYLCASSLESGKGYNEQFFGPGTRLTVL.

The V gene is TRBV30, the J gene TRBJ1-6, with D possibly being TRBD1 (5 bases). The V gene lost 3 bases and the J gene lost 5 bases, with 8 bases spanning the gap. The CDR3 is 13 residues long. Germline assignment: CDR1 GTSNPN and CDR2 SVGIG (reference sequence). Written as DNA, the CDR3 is TGTGCCTGGAGGCAGGGCGATAATTCACCCCTCCACTTT. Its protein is CAWRQGDNSPLHF. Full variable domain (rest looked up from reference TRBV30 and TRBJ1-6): SQTIHQWPATLVQPVGSPLSLECTVEGTSNPNLYWYRQAAGRGLQLLFYSVGIGQISSEVPQNLSASRPQDRQFILSSKKLLLSDSGFYLCAWRQGDNSPLHFGNGTRLTVT.

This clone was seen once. The CDR3 sequence is CASRSGTGGGYEQYF. The CDR3 DNA is TGTGCCAGCAGATCCGGGACAGGGGGTGGATACGAGCAGTACTTC. The genes are TRBV28 and TRBJ2-7; the match to TRBD1 covers 11 bases. The germline CDR1 and CDR2 sequences are MDHEN and SYDVKM. The CDR3 has 15 amino acids. V was pared by 6 bases and J by 4 bases, with 8 bases of the junction left unmatched.

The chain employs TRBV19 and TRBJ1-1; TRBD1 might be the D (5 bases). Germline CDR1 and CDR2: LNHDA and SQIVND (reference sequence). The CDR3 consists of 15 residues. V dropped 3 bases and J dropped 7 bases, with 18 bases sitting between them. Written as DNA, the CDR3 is TGTGCCAGTAGTATTTCACGTACAGGAGGGAGTGAAGCTTTCTTT. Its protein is CASSISRTGGSEAFF.

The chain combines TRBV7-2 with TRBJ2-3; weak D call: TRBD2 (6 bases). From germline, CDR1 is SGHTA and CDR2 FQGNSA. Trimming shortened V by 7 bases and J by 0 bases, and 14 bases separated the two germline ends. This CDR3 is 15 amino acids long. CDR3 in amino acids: CASIRRAGSTDTQYF. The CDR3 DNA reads TGTGCCAGCATCCGCCGGGCGGGAAGCACAGATACGCAGTATTTT.

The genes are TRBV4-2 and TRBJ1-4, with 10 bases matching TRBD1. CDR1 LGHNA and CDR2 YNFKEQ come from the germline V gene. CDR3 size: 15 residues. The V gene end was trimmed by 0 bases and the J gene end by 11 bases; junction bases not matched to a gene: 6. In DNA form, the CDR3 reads TGTGCCAGCAGCCAAGATGGACAGGGGGGAGGGAAACTGTTTTTT. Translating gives CASSQDGQGGGKLFF.

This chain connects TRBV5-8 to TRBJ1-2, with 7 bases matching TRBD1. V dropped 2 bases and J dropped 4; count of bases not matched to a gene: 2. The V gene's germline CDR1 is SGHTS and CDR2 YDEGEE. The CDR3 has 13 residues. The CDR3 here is CASSFTGAYGYTF. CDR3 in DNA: TGTGCCAGCAGCTTTACAGGGGCCTATGGCTACACCTTC.

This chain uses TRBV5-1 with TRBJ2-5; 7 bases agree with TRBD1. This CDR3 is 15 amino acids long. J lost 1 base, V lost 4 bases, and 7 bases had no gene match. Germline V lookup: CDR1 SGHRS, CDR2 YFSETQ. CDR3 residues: CASSRGQSLQETQYF. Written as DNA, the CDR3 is TGCGCCAGCAGCAGGGGACAGTCTCTCCAAGAGACCCAGTACTTC.

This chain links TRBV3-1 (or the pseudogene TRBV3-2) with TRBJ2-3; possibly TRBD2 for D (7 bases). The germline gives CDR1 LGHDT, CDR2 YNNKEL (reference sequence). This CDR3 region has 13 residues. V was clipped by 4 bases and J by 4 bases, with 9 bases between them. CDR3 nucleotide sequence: TGTGCCAGCAGCCCGGGGGGCGCAGATACGCAGTATTTT. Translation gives CASSPGGADTQYF.

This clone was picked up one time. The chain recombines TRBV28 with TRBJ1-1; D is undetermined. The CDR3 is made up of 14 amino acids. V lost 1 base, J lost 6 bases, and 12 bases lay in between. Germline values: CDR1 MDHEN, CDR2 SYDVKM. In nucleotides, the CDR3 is TGTGCCAGCAGTTTATCCGGCGGGTCGGCTGAAGCTTTCTTT. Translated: CASSLSGGSAEAFF.

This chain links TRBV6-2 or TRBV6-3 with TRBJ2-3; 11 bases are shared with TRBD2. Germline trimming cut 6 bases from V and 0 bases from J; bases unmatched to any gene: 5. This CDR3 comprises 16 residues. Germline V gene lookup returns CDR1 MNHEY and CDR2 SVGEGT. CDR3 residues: CASSWGLAVSTDTQYF. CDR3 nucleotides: TGTGCCAGCAGCTGGGGACTAGCGGTTAGCACAGATACGCAGTATTTT.

CDR3 region: CASSFQGFSGNTIYF. The CDR3 DNA is TGTGCCAGCAGTTTCCAGGGATTCTCTGGAAACACCATATATTTT. The V gene is TRBV28, the J gene TRBJ1-3; TRBD1 is a possible D gene (5 bases). Germline V CDR1 and CDR2: MDHEN, SYDVKM. V dropped 3 bases and J dropped 0 bases, with 9 bases sitting between them. This CDR3 is built from 15 residues.

The CDR3 sequence is CAWTQGNTEAFF. Here the CDR3 DNA reads TGTGCCTGGACACAGGGGAACACTGAAGCTTTCTTT. The genes are TRBV30 and TRBJ1-1; TRBD1 might be the D (6 bases). CDR3 length: 12 residues. CDR1 and CDR2 from the germline V gene are GTSNPN and SVGIG (reference sequence). V shed 4 bases and J shed 1 base, with 7 bases lying between them.

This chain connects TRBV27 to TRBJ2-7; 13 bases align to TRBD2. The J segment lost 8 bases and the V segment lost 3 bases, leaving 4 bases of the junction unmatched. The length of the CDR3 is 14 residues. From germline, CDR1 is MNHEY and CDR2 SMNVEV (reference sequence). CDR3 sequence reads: CASSFVGLAGQQYF. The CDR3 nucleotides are TGTGCCAGCAGTTTTGTGGGACTAGCGGGACAGCAGTACTTC.

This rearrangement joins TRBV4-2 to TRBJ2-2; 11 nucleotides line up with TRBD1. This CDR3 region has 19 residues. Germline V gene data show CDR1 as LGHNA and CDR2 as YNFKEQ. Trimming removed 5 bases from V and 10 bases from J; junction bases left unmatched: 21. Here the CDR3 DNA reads TGTGCCAGCAGCTCAAAGGAAGTTCCGGGACAGGGGGTACAATCGGAGCTGTTTTTT. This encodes CASSSKEVPGQGVQSELFF.

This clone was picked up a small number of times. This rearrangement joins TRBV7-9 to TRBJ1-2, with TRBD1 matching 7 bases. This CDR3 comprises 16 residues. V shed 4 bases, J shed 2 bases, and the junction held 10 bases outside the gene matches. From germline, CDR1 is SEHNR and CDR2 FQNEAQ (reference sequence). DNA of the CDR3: TGTGCCAGCAGCTCGAGTTGGCAGGGGGAGAACTATGGCTACACCTTC. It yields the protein CASSSSWQGENYGYTF.

For the CDR3, the DNA is TGTGCCAGCAGCTTAGGGACAGGGATGGGGACCGGGGAGCTGTTTTTT. Amino acids: CASSLGTGMGTGELFF. The chain carries TRBV7-7 and TRBJ2-2; 8 positions agree with TRBD1. The CDR3 runs 16 residues. The germline gives CDR1 SSHAT, CDR2 FNYEAQ (reference sequence). With 1 base clipped from V and 5 bases from J, the junction kept 6 bases outside the gene matches.

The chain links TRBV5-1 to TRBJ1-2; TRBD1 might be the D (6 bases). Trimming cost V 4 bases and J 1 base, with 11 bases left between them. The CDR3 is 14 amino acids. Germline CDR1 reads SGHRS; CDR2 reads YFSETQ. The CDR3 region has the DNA TGCGCCAGCAGCCCAGGGGACCATAACTATGGCTACACCTTC. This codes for CASSPGDHNYGYTF.

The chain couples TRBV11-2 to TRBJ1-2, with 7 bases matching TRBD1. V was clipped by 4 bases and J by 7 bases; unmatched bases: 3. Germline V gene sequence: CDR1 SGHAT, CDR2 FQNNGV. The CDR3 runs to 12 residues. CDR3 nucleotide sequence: TGTGCCAGCAGCTATGGGACAGCTGGCTACACCTTC. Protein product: CASSYGTAGYTF.

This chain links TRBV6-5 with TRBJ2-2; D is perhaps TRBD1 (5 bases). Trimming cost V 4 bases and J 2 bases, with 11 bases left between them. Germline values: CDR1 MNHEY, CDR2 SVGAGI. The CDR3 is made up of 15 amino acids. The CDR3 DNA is TGTGCCAGCAGTTCTCCCAGGGTAAACACCGGGGAGCTGTTTTTT. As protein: CASSSPRVNTGELFF.

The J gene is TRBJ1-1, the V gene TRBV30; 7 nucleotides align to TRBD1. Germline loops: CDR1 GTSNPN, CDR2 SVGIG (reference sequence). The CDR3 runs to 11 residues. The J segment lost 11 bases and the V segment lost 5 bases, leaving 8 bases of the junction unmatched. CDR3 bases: TGTGCCTGGGGAGACAGGGACGGGGCTTTCTTT. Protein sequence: CAWGDRDGAFF.

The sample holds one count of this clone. The CDR3 nucleotides read TGTGCCAGCAGTGCGGGGGCCTATGGCTACACCTTC. Translating gives CASSAGAYGYTF. V and J are TRBV28 and TRBJ1-2; D perhaps matches TRBD1 (6 bases). The germline CDR1 and CDR2 sequences are MDHEN and SYDVKM. V was shortened by 5 bases and J by 4 bases, with 8 bases between the two germline ends. CDR3 length: 12 residues.

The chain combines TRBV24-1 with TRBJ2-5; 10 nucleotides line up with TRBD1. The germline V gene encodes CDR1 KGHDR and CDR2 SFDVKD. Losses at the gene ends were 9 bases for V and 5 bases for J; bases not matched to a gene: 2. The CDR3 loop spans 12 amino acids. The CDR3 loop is CATGTGVETQYF. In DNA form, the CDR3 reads TGTGCCACCGGGACAGGGGTGGAGACCCAGTACTTC.